One and the same sample provided the 7 T cell receptor beta chains below, sequenced in a study of blood T cell repertoires in COVID-19 (dated by TCRdb to 2018 to 2020). Library preparation employed the immunoSEQ multiplex PCR assay. The source is immuneACCESS, and TCRdb retained only in-frame sequences with V and J called. Part of the clones is not carried over; for the studies checked, unresolved V genes explain less than half of this, and the remainder is unexplained. The sample includes 150,000 to 170,000 clones, with roughly 83% observed a single time. The ten largest clones add up to less than 30% of the sample. The sequenced material came from peripheral blood. Every receptor here comes from an older woman with acute or convalescent COVID-19.

J is TRBJ1-3 and V is TRBV19; D is uncertain. Germline assignment: CDR1 LNHDA and CDR2 SQIVND (reference sequence). The CDR3 is 10 amino acids. Trimming took off 8 bases at V and 3 bases at J, with 2 bases between the two ends. CDR3 nucleotide sequence: TGTGCCAGTCTTGGAAACACCATATATTTT. As protein: CASLGNTIYF.

V usage is TRBV7-3 and J usage is TRBJ2-1, with TRBD2 matching over 10 bases. Germline CDR1 is SGHTA and CDR2 is FQGTGA. This CDR3 contains 15 residues. The trim removed 2 bases at V and 7 bases at J, leaving 5 bases unmatched. In nucleotides, the CDR3 is TGTGCCAGCAGCTTAGAAGCGGGGGGGCGGAATGAGCAGTTCTTC. Translating it yields CASSLEAGGRNEQFF.

The gene calls are TRBV12-5 and TRBJ1-4; 7 positions agree with TRBD1. Germline V gives CDR1 LGHNT, CDR2 FRNRAP. The CDR3 has 14 amino acids. V was pared by 1 base and J by 7 bases, with 3 bases of the junction left unmatched. This chain's CDR3 is CASGLGQGSEKLFF. In DNA, the CDR3 is TGTGCTAGTGGTTTGGGACAGGGAAGTGAAAAACTGTTTTTT.

This chain uses TRBV3-1 (or the pseudogene TRBV3-2) with TRBJ1-1; 11 positions match TRBD1. Unmatched junction bases numbered 6, after V lost 4 bases and J lost 5 bases. The CDR3 is made up of 15 amino acids. The germline V gene has CDR1 LGHDT and CDR2 YNNKEL (reference sequence). The CDR3 DNA reads TGTGCCAGCAGCCCCCGGGACAGGGGGGATACTGAAGCTTTCTTT. As protein: CASSPRDRGDTEAFF.

The chain joins TRBV24-1 to TRBJ1-2; D is unclear. The CDR3 is 11 residues long. Deletions cut 2 bases from V and 7 bases from J, with 4 bases between. Germline lookup yields CDR1 KGHDR and CDR2 SFDVKD. The CDR3 here is CATSDYSGYTF. The CDR3 nucleotides read TGTGCCACCAGTGATTACTCTGGCTACACCTTC.

V gene TRBV7-3 combines with J gene TRBJ2-2; D is uncertain. From germline, CDR1 is SGHTA and CDR2 FQGTGA. The CDR3 has 14 amino acids. V was clipped by 0 bases and J by 2 bases, with 4 bases between them. The CDR3 sequence: CASSLTLNTGELFF. CDR3 bases: TGTGCCAGCAGCTTAACGCTAAACACCGGGGAGCTGTTTTTT. Filled out from reference TRBV7-3 and TRBJ2-2, the complete variable domain reads GAGVSQTPSNKVTEKGKYVELRCDPISGHTALYWYRQSLGQGPEFLIYFQGTGAADDSGLPNDRFFAVRPEGSVSTLKIQRTERGDSAVYLCASSLTLNTGELFFGEGSRLTVL.

This chain uses TRBV29-1 with TRBJ2-4; 7 bases fit TRBD1. Germline V lookup: CDR1 SQVTM, CDR2 ANQGSEA. This CDR3 region has 14 residues. J was trimmed by 0 bases and V by 7 bases; bases with no gene match: 6. The CDR3 loop reads CSAFRQGAKNIQYF. The CDR3 DNA is TGCAGCGCCTTCAGACAGGGAGCCAAAAACATTCAGTACTTC.